The 32 T cell receptor beta chains presented below share a single source sample, sequenced in a study of early T cells in non-severe SARS-CoV-2 infection. TCRdb reprocessed the 5' RACE reads with MiXCR, giving one entry per CDR3 protein. Counted here are tens of thousands of distinct CDR3 sequences, just under 5% occurring once; the ten biggest clones make up around 5.2%. Sequencing input: whole blood. The receptors stem from an adult who was a healthcare worker with PCR-confirmed SARS-CoV-2 infection or an uninfected control (not recorded which).

At least ten counts were recorded for this clonotype. The rearrangement joins TRBV7-9 to TRBJ1-5; D is unclear. V gave up 5 bases and J gave up 7 bases, with 12 bases separating them. The CDR3 covers 13 residues. Germline assignment: CDR1 SEHNR and CDR2 FQNEAQ (reference sequence). This CDR3 reads CASSSDENQPQHF. Here the CDR3 DNA reads TGTGCCAGCAGCAGCGACGAAAACCAGCCCCAGCATTTT.

This clonotype was observed a handful of times. The DNA of the CDR3 is TGTGCCACCGGCCCGGGCAGTAACACCGGGGAGCTGTTTTTT. This encodes CATGPGSNTGELFF. This chain joins TRBV10-3 and TRBJ2-2; D ambiguous. The V gene lost 10 bases and the J gene lost 2 bases, with 14 bases spanning the gap. Germline V gene sequence: CDR1 ENHRY, CDR2 SYGVKD. The CDR3 consists of 14 residues.

This clonotype was found a few times. The genes are TRBV15 and TRBJ2-5, with a possible D match to TRBD2 (6 bases). CDR3 length: 15 amino acids. Trimming pared 0 bases from V and 1 base from J, leaving 9 bases between. Germline V gives CDR1 LNHNV, CDR2 YYDKDF (reference sequence). The CDR3 region has the DNA TGTGCCACCAGCAGAGATCTCGGGGGCCAAGAGACCCAGTACTTC. Protein: CATSRDLGGQETQYF.

This clonotype was seen repeatedly, ten times or more. V is TRBV25-1 and J is TRBJ1-1; D gene unclear. The CDR3 consists of 13 residues. Germline-derived CDR1 and CDR2 are MGHDK and SYGVNS. V was cut by 2 bases and J by 0 bases, with 4 bases left in between. The CDR3 is CASSENLNTEAFF. In DNA form, the CDR3 reads TGTGCCAGCAGTGAAAACCTGAACACTGAAGCTTTCTTT.

At least ten counts were recorded for this clonotype. The V gene is TRBV12-3 or TRBV12-4, the J gene TRBJ1-3; no firm D call. Trimming took off 8 bases at V and 0 bases at J, with 11 bases between the two ends. This CDR3 is 14 amino acids long. CDR3 bases: TGTGCCAGCGGGCCGGGGTTCTCTGGAAACACCATATATTTT. It translates to CASGPGFSGNTIYF.

This clonotype was counted many times. The chain is built from TRBV5-1 and TRBJ2-3; D ambiguous. The CDR3 covers 14 residues. From germline, CDR1 is SGHRS and CDR2 YFSETQ. V lost 1 base and J lost 2, with 8 bases in between. The CDR3 protein is CASSLTASTDTQYF. The CDR3 coding sequence is TGCGCCAGCAGCTTGACAGCTTCCACAGATACGCAGTATTTT.

The chain uses TRBV5-1 and TRBJ1-3; D ambiguous. V lost 0 bases to trimming and J lost 0 bases, with 4 bases between them. Looked up from germline, CDR1 is SGHRS and CDR2 is YFSETQ. The CDR3 extends over 14 amino acids. CDR3 in amino acids: CASSLGGSGNTIYF. As DNA, the CDR3 is TGCGCCAGCAGCTTGGGCGGCTCTGGAAACACCATATATTTT.

The rearrangement uses TRBV2 and TRBJ1-1; D is unclear. The CDR3 totals 14 residues. V lost 7 bases to trimming and J lost 1 base, with 13 bases between them. The germline V gene has CDR1 SNHLY and CDR2 FYNNEI. In DNA form, the CDR3 reads TGTGCCAGCACTCCTACCAACACGAACACTGAAGCTTTCTTT. This encodes CASTPTNTNTEAFF.

This clonotype was counted ten times or more. The rearrangement links TRBV20-1 to TRBJ2-5; a weak D match, TRBD2 (6 bases). Trimming stripped 6 bases from V and 2 bases from J, with 19 bases between. Germline values: CDR1 DFQATT, CDR2 SNEGSKA (reference sequence). CDR3 length: 15 amino acids. The CDR3 DNA reads as TGCAGTGCGGACGAGGCGGCGGGATGGCAAGAGACCCAGTACTTC. Translated: CSADEAAGWQETQYF.

This clonotype was counted at least ten times. The rearrangement joins TRBV4-2 to TRBJ2-4; 15 bases are a match to TRBD2. The CDR3 sequence is 15 residues long. Looked up from germline, CDR1 is LGHNA and CDR2 is YNFKEQ. V shed 8 bases, J shed 8 bases, and the junction held 7 bases outside the gene matches. The CDR3 is CASRGLAGGMDIQYF. In DNA, the CDR3 is TGTGCCAGCCGGGGACTAGCGGGGGGTATGGACATTCAGTACTTC.

V and J are TRBV10-3 and TRBJ1-2; 7 positions agree with TRBD1. Germline V lookup: CDR1 ENHRY, CDR2 SYGVKD. V trimming: 0 bases; J trimming: 6 bases; junction bases outside the gene matches: 7. The CDR3 length is 15 residues. For the CDR3, the DNA is TGTGCCATCAGTGAGTCGCGGGAGGGGGCGGATGGCTACACCTTC. This sequence encodes CAISESREGADGYTF.

Worth noting for this clonotype: A much larger clone lies a single base off, so this may be a read error. V usage is TRBV6-2 or TRBV6-3 and J usage is TRBJ1-1; D remains ambiguous. The CDR3 length is 12 residues. The germline gives CDR1 MNHEY, CDR2 SVGEGT. CDR3 nucleotide sequence: TGTACCAGCAGTTCGGGGAACACTGAAGCTTTCTTT. Translating gives CTSSSGNTEAFF.

This clonotype was detected ten times or more. CDR3 region: CSATGGVEDTQYF. The CDR3 nucleotides are TGCAGTGCCACGGGAGGTGTGGAAGATACGCAGTATTTT. This chain uses TRBV20-1 with TRBJ2-3; TRBD2 matches at 7 bases. The CDR3 extends over 13 amino acids. After removal of 6 bases from V and 5 bases from J, the junction contained 8 bases not matched to a gene. Per germline, CDR1 DFQATT and CDR2 SNEGSKA (reference sequence).

This clonotype was recorded at least ten times. The V and J genes are TRBV6-6 and TRBJ2-3; 9 bases agree with TRBD2. The CDR3 is 17 amino acids. In germline, CDR1 is MNHNY, CDR2 SVGAGI (reference sequence). Trimming removed 7 bases from V and 0 bases from J; junction bases left unmatched: 11. The CDR3 nucleotides read TGTGCCAGCAAGTCCTCGGAGCGGGGGGTTAGCACAGATACGCAGTATTTT. It codes for CASKSSERGVSTDTQYF.

This clonotype was seen at least ten times. The chain employs TRBV12-3 or TRBV12-4 and TRBJ2-3; no firm D call. Trimming removed 3 bases from V and 5 bases from J, with 9 bases in between. This CDR3 is 13 amino acids long. The CDR3, as DNA: TGTGCCAGCAGTTTTAATGCTTTAGATACGCAGTATTTT. Translating gives CASSFNALDTQYF.

This clonotype occurred many times. Here the CDR3 DNA reads TGTGCCATATTCATGAAGGCGGAGGGGCAGTTCTTC. Amino acid sequence: CAIFMKAEGQFF. V usage is TRBV6-4 and J usage is TRBJ2-1; a possible D gene is TRBD2 (6 bases). The V and J ends lost 10 bases and 12 bases respectively, with 19 bases between them. This CDR3 comprises 12 residues. CDR1 MRHNA and CDR2 SNTAGT come from the germline V gene.

This chain joins TRBV6-6 and TRBJ2-5; TRBD2 is a possible D gene (6 bases). Germline values: CDR1 MNHNY, CDR2 SVGAGI (reference sequence). With 4 bases removed from V and 2 bases from J, the gap between germline ends came to 14 bases. The CDR3 extends over 15 amino acids. The CDR3 loop is CASSSVFGGQETQYF. Written as DNA, the CDR3 is TGTGCCAGCAGTTCCGTGTTCGGGGGACAAGAGACCCAGTACTTC.

V usage is TRBV11-2 and J usage is TRBJ2-1; the D gene is possibly TRBD2 (5 bases). V was trimmed by 4 bases and J by 0 bases, leaving 22 bases between them. The CDR3 spans 19 residues. From germline, CDR1 is SGHAT and CDR2 FQNNGV. The CDR3 nucleotides are TGTGCCAGCAGCTCTGGACTGGCGTCCTACACCCGCTCCTACAATGAGCAGTTCTTC. This codes for CASSSGLASYTRSYNEQFF.

This clonotype was seen at least ten times. The rearrangement uses TRBV19 and TRBJ2-1, with D possibly being TRBD1 (6 bases). Trimming removed 1 base at V and 8 bases at J, with 18 bases between. This CDR3 spans 16 amino acids. Germline V gene lookup returns CDR1 LNHDA and CDR2 SQIVND (reference sequence). The CDR3 is CASSIGLIAPGDEQFF. In DNA, the CDR3 is TGTGCCAGTAGTATAGGATTAATAGCTCCAGGGGATGAGCAGTTCTTC.

This clonotype appeared many times. The V and J genes are TRBV7-9 and TRBJ1-5; D gene unclear. Trimming took 0 bases from V and 1 from J, leaving 4 bases between them. The germline CDR1 and CDR2 sequences are SEHNR and FQNEAQ (reference sequence). CDR3 length: 14 residues. CDR3 protein: CASSLAYSNQPQHF. The CDR3 bases are TGTGCCAGCAGCTTAGCATACAGCAATCAGCCCCAGCATTTT.

The table lists this clonotype with many counts. For the CDR3, the DNA is TGTGCCAGCAGCCAAGGGGAGCTCCTTGAAGCTTTCTTT. Translation gives CASSQGELLEAFF. V gene TRBV3-1 combines with J gene TRBJ1-1; unclear D gene. Germline V gives CDR1 LGHDT, CDR2 YNNKEL (reference sequence). The CDR3 spans 13 residues. With 1 base removed from V and 7 bases from J, the gap between germline ends came to 10 bases.

This clonotype was detected ten times or more. The chain combines TRBV11-2 with TRBJ1-2; perhaps TRBD1 as D (5 bases). Between the trimmed V and J ends, which lost 7 bases and 6 bases, there was a span of 15 bases. The CDR3 consists of 13 residues. Germline V gives CDR1 SGHAT, CDR2 FQNNGV. The DNA of the CDR3 is TGTGCCAGCACCCCTTACGGGGGAAATGGCTACACCTTC. Protein: CASTPYGGNGYTF.

This clonotype was recorded a few times. The V call is TRBV5-1, the J call TRBJ2-2; D perhaps matches TRBD1 (6 bases). The CDR3 is made up of 16 amino acids. V was cut by 0 bases and J by 5 bases, with 14 bases left in between. Germline V gives CDR1 SGHRS, CDR2 YFSETQ. This CDR3 is CASSLGASGVTGELFF. The CDR3 region has the DNA TGCGCCAGCAGCTTGGGAGCGTCAGGGGTGACCGGGGAGCTGTTTTTT.

This clonotype was seen repeatedly, ten times or more. The rearrangement uses TRBV4-3 and TRBJ2-6, with 10 bases matching TRBD1. CDR3 size: 17 residues. CDR1 and CDR2 (germline): LGHNA, YSLEER. V was clipped by 1 base and J by 8 bases; unmatched bases: 8. Here the CDR3 DNA reads TGCGCCAGCAGCCAAGGATCCCGGGACAGGGGTCCCAACGTCCTGACTTTC. It yields the protein CASSQGSRDRGPNVLTF.

This clonotype was picked up many times. The genes are TRBV27 and TRBJ2-3; D not resolved. The CDR3 is made up of 15 amino acids. Germline loops: CDR1 MNHEY, CDR2 SMNVEV (reference sequence). Trimming cost V 6 bases and J 6 bases, with 19 bases left between them. The CDR3: CASSPVSASRDTQYF. DNA of the CDR3: TGTGCCAGCAGCCCGGTGTCGGCCTCCCGGGATACGCAGTATTTT.

The sample holds many counts of this clonotype. The rearrangement links TRBV2 to TRBJ2-1; D is unclear. V was trimmed by 4 bases and J by 4 bases, leaving 8 bases between them. CDR3 length equals 13 residues. Germline V gene lookup returns CDR1 SNHLY and CDR2 FYNNEI. This chain's CDR3 is CASSAARYNEQFF. The CDR3 DNA sequence: TGTGCCAGCAGTGCCGCACGTTACAATGAGCAGTTCTTC.

There are many counts of this clonotype. The V and J genes are TRBV20-1 and TRBJ1-1; no clear D. V was pared by 1 base and J by 2 bases, with 2 bases between. CDR3 size: 11 residues. Germline V gene data show CDR1 as DFQATT and CDR2 as SNEGSKA (reference sequence). The chain's CDR3 is CSARVNTEAFF. The CDR3 DNA is TGCAGTGCTAGAGTCAACACTGAAGCTTTCTTT.

The chain joins TRBV27 to TRBJ1-5, with D possibly being TRBD1 (5 bases). CDR1 is MNHEY, CDR2 SMNVEV, per germline (reference sequence). Trimming stripped 3 bases from V and 5 bases from J, with 8 bases between. This CDR3 is built from 13 residues. CDR3 bases: TGTGCCAGCAGTTTGACAGAACATCAGCCCCAGCATTTT. As protein: CASSLTEHQPQHF.

This clonotype was observed a handful of times. The chain recombines TRBV18 with TRBJ2-7; 8 nucleotides match TRBD2. Germline V CDR1 and CDR2: KGHSH, LQKENI. V lost 6 bases and J lost 6; bases outside the gene matches: 10. CDR3 length: 14 residues. This chain's CDR3 is CASSITGGPFEQYF. DNA for the CDR3: TGTGCCAGCTCCATAACGGGGGGGCCGTTCGAGCAGTACTTC.

This chain uses TRBV27 with TRBJ1-5, with 7 bases that match TRBD1. CDR3 length equals 15 residues. The V segment lost 7 bases and the J segment 0 bases; nucleotides outside the gene matches: 6. The germline V gene has CDR1 MNHEY and CDR2 SMNVEV (reference sequence). CDR3 nucleotide sequence: TGTGCCAGCATCTACAGGGGATATAGCAATCAGCCCCAGCATTTT. Translation: CASIYRGYSNQPQHF.

This chain joins TRBV5-1 and TRBJ1-2; 9 bases map to TRBD1. The CDR3 totals 14 residues. V lost 3 bases and J lost 5; bases outside the gene matches: 5. CDR1 is SGHRS, CDR2 YFSETQ, per germline. The CDR3 DNA follows: TGCGCCAGCAGCTGGGGACAGGGTGTGTATGGCTACACCTTC. Translated, it gives CASSWGQGVYGYTF.

At least ten counts were recorded for this clonotype. V gene TRBV6-2 or TRBV6-3 combines with J gene TRBJ1-5; the match to TRBD1 covers 8 bases. Per the germline V gene, CDR1 is MNHEY and CDR2 is SVGEGT. Trimming took 0 bases from V and 2 from J; bases not matched to a gene: 3. This CDR3 has 16 amino acids. The CDR3 spells CASSYSRGQGNQPQHF. CDR3 nucleotide sequence: TGTGCCAGCAGTTACTCGAGGGGACAGGGCAATCAGCCCCAGCATTTT.